The 30 T cell receptor beta chains below all came from one sample that was sequenced in a study of cytomegalovirus exposure and HLA in healthy donors. The PCR contained 60 Vbeta and 13 Jbeta primers. Sequenced by immunoSEQ multiplex PCR; TCRdb stores in-frame clones only, minus some. The sample lists about 190,000 clones; 60% to 80% were seen once. The sample comprised PBMCs. Receptor source: a woman aged 18-35 years in good health and CMV-seronegative.

There are a few counts of this clone. The V call is TRBV29-1, the J call TRBJ2-7; 7 positions agree with TRBD1. CDR1 is SQVTM, CDR2 ANQGSEA, per germline. The CDR3 is 13 amino acids. J lost 6 bases, V lost 4 bases, and 9 bases had no gene match. CDR3 DNA sequence: TGCAGCGTTGGAGGGGGCGTAATGGCCGAGCAGTACTTC. It codes for CSVGGGVMAEQYF.

The V and J genes are TRBV6-1 and TRBJ1-1; 7 bases are shared with TRBD1. The CDR3 has 14 amino acids. J lost 4 bases, V lost 5 bases, and 7 bases had no gene match. Germline V gene lookup returns CDR1 MNHNS and CDR2 SASEGT. The DNA for the CDR3 is TGTGCCAGCAGTCTGGACAGGTGGATCACTGAAGCTTTCTTT. The encoded protein is CASSLDRWITEAFF.

This clone was observed a single time. This chain links TRBV28 with TRBJ2-7; D not resolved. CDR1 and CDR2 from the germline V gene are MDHEN and SYDVKM. The CDR3 spans 14 residues. The V end was cut by 3 bases, the J end by 0 bases, with 9 bases between. The CDR3 reads CASSFRLFSYEQYF. In nucleotides, the CDR3 is TGTGCCAGCAGTTTCCGTCTGTTCTCCTACGAGCAGTACTTC. Full variable domain (missing parts from reference TRBV28 and TRBJ2-7): DVKVTQSSRYLVKRTGEKVFLECVQDMDHENMFWYRQDPGLGLRLIYFSYDVKMKEKGDIPEGYSVSREKKERFSLILESASTNQTSMYLCASSFRLFSYEQYFGPGTRLTVT.

Written as DNA, the CDR3 is TGCGCCAGCAGTCAATCGGCAGGGTGCGGATCGGAGACCCAGTACTTC. Translation gives CASSQSAGCGSETQYF. The V gene is TRBV23-1, the J gene TRBJ2-5; weak D call: TRBD1 (5 bases). TRBV23-1 is labeled an ORF, and its function is uncertain. Trimming took 0 bases from V and 5 from J, leaving 16 bases between them. The CDR3 sequence is 16 residues long.

The J gene is TRBJ2-7, the V gene TRBV7-9; no clear D. CDR1 SEHNR and CDR2 FQNEAQ come from the germline V gene (reference sequence). V dropped 5 bases and J dropped 6 bases, with 11 bases sitting between them. There are 12 residues in the CDR3. CDR3 residues: CASSPTESEQYF. As DNA, the CDR3 is TGTGCCAGCAGCCCCACAGAGAGCGAGCAGTACTTC.

This chain links TRBV15 with TRBJ1-4; maybe TRBD1 (6 bases). The CDR3 has 16 amino acids. V was clipped by 5 bases and J by 7 bases, with 20 bases between them. The germline V gene has CDR1 LNHNV and CDR2 YYDKDF (reference sequence). The CDR3 loop reads CATSRSRDIASEKLFF. Here the CDR3 DNA reads TGTGCCACCAGCCGAAGCAGGGACATTGCGAGTGAAAAACTGTTTTTT.

The chain combines TRBV5-1 with TRBJ2-1; no clear D gene. V was trimmed by 2 bases and J by 10 bases, leaving 13 bases between them. CDR3 length: 13 amino acids. Germline CDR1 is SGHRS and CDR2 is YFSETQ. CDR3 nucleotide sequence: TGCGCCAGCAGCTTTGACTCCGGTAAAGAGCAGTTCTTC. Translation: CASSFDSGKEQFF.

V and J are TRBV9 and TRBJ1-2; possible D gene TRBD1, 6 bases. Germline V lookup: CDR1 SGDLS, CDR2 YYNGEE. Trimming stripped 0 bases from V and 5 bases from J, with 11 bases between. CDR3 length: 14 residues. The CDR3 DNA is TGTGCCAGCAGCGTAGCTACAGGGAGTTATGGCTACACCTTC. Translation: CASSVATGSYGYTF.

The chain is built from TRBV27 and TRBJ1-2; a weak D match, TRBD1 (5 bases). V shed 4 bases and J shed 5 bases, with 14 bases lying between them. CDR3 size: 14 residues. CDR1 is MNHEY and CDR2 is SMNVEV in the germline V gene (reference sequence). CDR3 residues: CASSSSQGAYGYTF. The DNA for the CDR3 is TGTGCCAGCAGTTCCTCGCAAGGGGCGTATGGCTACACCTTC.

This chain uses TRBV4-1 with TRBJ2-3; D gene uncertain. Deletions cut 4 bases from V and 6 bases from J, with 20 bases between. Germline V gene data show CDR1 as MGHRA and CDR2 as YSYEKL. The CDR3 spans 16 residues. The CDR3 DNA reads as TGCGCCAGCAGCCTAATAACGGCGCGAGTCGGGGATACGCAGTATTTT. This translates into CASSLITARVGDTQYF.

The chain joins TRBV28 to TRBJ2-4; 9 nucleotides match TRBD1. CDR1 and CDR2 from the germline V gene are MDHEN and SYDVKM. This CDR3 is 15 amino acids long. V shed 7 bases, J shed 1 base, and the junction held 5 bases outside the gene matches. The chain's CDR3 is CASTVQGAAKNIQYF. The CDR3 DNA sequence: TGTGCCAGCACCGTACAGGGGGCTGCCAAAAACATTCAGTACTTC.

This clone was detected only a few times. The CDR3 sequence is CASSLEVGGAGTGELFF. The CDR3 DNA follows: TGTGCCAGCAGCTTAGAGGTCGGGGGGGCTGGCACCGGGGAGCTGTTTTTT. The chain carries TRBV7-9 and TRBJ2-2, with 8 bases lining up with TRBD2. Per the germline V gene, CDR1 is SEHNR and CDR2 is FQNEAQ (reference sequence). The CDR3 is 17 residues long. V trimming: 1 base; J trimming: 4 bases; junction bases outside the gene matches: 8.

The chain uses TRBV7-2 and TRBJ2-3; 9 bases are a match to TRBD2. The V gene's germline CDR1 is SGHTA and CDR2 FQGNSA. Trimming cost V 2 bases and J 5 bases; bases outside gene matches: 2. The CDR3 has 14 amino acids. CDR3 amino acids: CASSLLAGVDTQYF. The CDR3 coding sequence is TGTGCCAGCAGCTTATTAGCGGGAGTAGATACGCAGTATTTT.

This chain links TRBV7-6 with TRBJ2-1, with 8 bases aligning to TRBD2. V was clipped by 5 bases and J by 4 bases; unmatched bases: 4. The CDR3 length is 14 residues. Germline V gives CDR1 SGHVS, CDR2 FNYEAQ. The CDR3 loop is CASSTTGGYNEQFF. The CDR3 DNA reads as TGTGCCAGCAGCACCACGGGGGGGTACAATGAGCAGTTCTTC.

The chain combines TRBV5-1 with TRBJ1-1; tentatively, D is TRBD1 (5 bases). V was clipped by 1 base and J by 0 bases, with 10 bases between them. This CDR3 has 15 residues. Germline V CDR1 and CDR2: SGHRS, YFSETQ. This CDR3 reads CASSLLGPMNTEAFF. DNA for the CDR3: TGCGCCAGCAGCTTGCTGGGGCCGATGAACACTGAAGCTTTCTTT.

The CDR3 region is CSVVRGRNTEAFF. The CDR3 coding sequence is TGCAGCGTTGTCAGGGGTAGGAACACTGAAGCTTTCTTT. The chain couples TRBV29-1 to TRBJ1-1; possibly TRBD1 for D (6 bases). The germline V gene encodes CDR1 SQVTM and CDR2 ANQGSEA. Trimming cost V 4 bases and J 1 base, with 10 bases left between them. The CDR3 totals 13 residues.

This clone has only a few counts. J is TRBJ2-7 and V is TRBV29-1, with 8 nucleotides matching TRBD2. CDR1 and CDR2 from the germline V gene are SQVTM and ANQGSEA. The CDR3 extends over 14 amino acids. Unmatched junction bases numbered 4, after V lost 2 bases and J lost 1 base. For the CDR3, the DNA is TGCAGCGTTGAAACTAGCGGCGGGTCCTACGAGCAGTACTTC. It yields the protein CSVETSGGSYEQYF.

The chain couples TRBV28 to TRBJ1-2; 9 nucleotides match TRBD1. Germline-derived CDR1 and CDR2 are MDHEN and SYDVKM. The trim removed 6 bases at V and 4 bases at J, leaving 15 bases unmatched. The CDR3 spans 17 residues. The chain's CDR3 is CASSRDRGGFSIYGYTF. CDR3 DNA: TGTGCCAGCAGCAGAGACAGGGGGGGATTTTCTATCTATGGCTACACCTTC.

The chain combines TRBV7-9 with TRBJ1-2, with 7 positions matching TRBD1. J gave up 5 bases and V 4 bases, and 4 bases lay outside the gene matches. The V gene's germline CDR1 is SEHNR and CDR2 FQNEAQ (reference sequence). This CDR3 has 13 amino acids. The CDR3 region has the DNA TGTGCCAGCAGCTCCACAGGGGATTATGGCTACACCTTC. Translated: CASSSTGDYGYTF.

The chain joins TRBV6-1 to TRBJ1-4; D possibly corresponds to TRBD1 (5 bases). The germline CDR1 and CDR2 sequences are MNHNS and SASEGT. The CDR3 length is 16 residues. V was pared by 1 base and J by 4 bases, with 13 bases between. The CDR3 DNA follows: TGTGCCAGCAGTGAAGTCCAAGGGAGGGGTAATGAAAAACTGTTTTTT. Its protein is CASSEVQGRGNEKLFF.

V is TRBV7-2 and J is TRBJ1-5; 7 bases map to TRBD1. CDR1 and CDR2 (germline): SGHTA, FQGNSA. The CDR3 has 16 amino acids. Trimming removed 5 bases from V and 3 bases from J; junction bases left unmatched: 10. DNA of the CDR3: TGTGCCAGCAGCCCAAGGTCAGGGGGTCACAATCAGCCCCAGCATTTT. Translation gives CASSPRSGGHNQPQHF.

The genes are TRBV19 and TRBJ2-7, with 12 bases identical to TRBD2. The V gene end was trimmed by 1 base and the J gene end by 0 bases; junction bases not matched to a gene: 7. The CDR3 totals 18 residues. Germline CDR1 and CDR2: LNHDA and SQIVND (reference sequence). CDR3 coding DNA: TGTGCCAGTAGTATAGTAACTAGCGGGAGGCCAAACTCCTACGAGCAGTACTTC. Encoded protein: CASSIVTSGRPNSYEQYF.

This chain joins TRBV5-4 and TRBJ2-1; D is ambiguous. The CDR3 covers 11 residues. The germline V gene encodes CDR1 SGHNT and CDR2 YYREEE (reference sequence). V lost 2 bases, J lost 5 bases, and 2 bases lay in between. CDR3 sequence: CASSFNNEQFF. Written as DNA, the CDR3 is TGTGCCAGCAGCTTTAACAATGAGCAGTTCTTC. Variable domain in full (rest from reference TRBV5-4 and TRBJ2-1): ETGVTQSPTHLIKTRGQQVTLRCSSQSGHNTVSWYQQALGQGPQFIFQYYREEENGRGNFPPRFSGLQFPNYSSELNVNALELDDSALYLCASSFNNEQFFGPGTRLTVL.

The gene calls are TRBV27 and TRBJ2-1; 11 nucleotides agree with TRBD2. This CDR3 comprises 14 residues. V dropped 2 bases and J dropped 7; count of bases not matched to a gene: 1. From germline, CDR1 is MNHEY and CDR2 SMNVEV (reference sequence). CDR3 residues: CASSLASGRNEQFF. The DNA of the CDR3 is TGTGCCAGCAGTTTAGCTAGCGGGAGGAATGAGCAGTTCTTC.

The chain has TRBV10-3 and TRBJ1-5, with D perhaps TRBD1 (6 bases). The CDR3 runs 15 residues. Germline V lookup: CDR1 ENHRY, CDR2 SYGVKD. V lost 6 bases and J lost 4, with 16 bases in between. This CDR3 is CAIRGGQGQNQPQHF. The CDR3 bases are TGTGCCATCAGGGGAGGGCAGGGACAAAATCAGCCCCAGCATTTT.

This clone was seen a few times. The chain employs TRBV9 and TRBJ2-7; 8 nucleotides match TRBD1. CDR1 is SGDLS, CDR2 YYNGEE, per germline. V trimming: 0 bases; J trimming: 4 bases; junction bases outside the gene matches: 3. The CDR3 contains 14 residues. CDR3 sequence (DNA): TGTGCCAGCAGCGTAGACGACAGGGGTTACGAGCAGTACTTC. Amino acids: CASSVDDRGYEQYF.

The V and J genes are TRBV19 and TRBJ2-1, with 10 bases identical to TRBD2. CDR3 length equals 15 residues. V shed 4 bases, J shed 6 bases, and the junction held 6 bases outside the gene matches. Germline CDR1 is LNHDA and CDR2 is SQIVND (reference sequence). The CDR3 bases are TGTGCCAGTAGTAGGAAGCGGGAGGGCCTCAATGAGCAGTTCTTC. Protein: CASSRKREGLNEQFF.

The chain uses TRBV6-5 and TRBJ2-5, with D possibly being TRBD1 (5 bases). This CDR3 region has 15 residues. V shed 6 bases and J shed 1 base, with 15 bases lying between them. The germline CDR1 and CDR2 sequences are MNHEY and SVGAGI. This CDR3 is CASSIQGLGQETQYF. CDR3 nucleotide sequence: TGTGCCAGCAGCATTCAGGGTCTCGGCCAAGAGACCCAGTACTTC.

The chain carries TRBV21-1 and TRBJ1-3. TRBV21-1 is labeled a pseudogene. The CDR3 covers 14 residues. The CDR3 here is CASRFGEDGNTIYF. DNA for the CDR3: TGTGCCAGCAGGTTTGGGGAGGATGGAAACACCATATATTTT.

This clone was seen only a few times. The V gene is TRBV4-1, the J gene TRBJ1-3; tentatively, D is TRBD1 (5 bases). The V end was cut by 1 base, the J end by 4 bases, with 11 bases between. CDR3 length equals 15 residues. Germline V gives CDR1 MGHRA, CDR2 YSYEKL. The DNA of the CDR3 is TGCGCCAGCAGCCAAGCATCAGGGTGGGGAAACACCATATATTTT. Translation gives CASSQASGWGNTIYF.